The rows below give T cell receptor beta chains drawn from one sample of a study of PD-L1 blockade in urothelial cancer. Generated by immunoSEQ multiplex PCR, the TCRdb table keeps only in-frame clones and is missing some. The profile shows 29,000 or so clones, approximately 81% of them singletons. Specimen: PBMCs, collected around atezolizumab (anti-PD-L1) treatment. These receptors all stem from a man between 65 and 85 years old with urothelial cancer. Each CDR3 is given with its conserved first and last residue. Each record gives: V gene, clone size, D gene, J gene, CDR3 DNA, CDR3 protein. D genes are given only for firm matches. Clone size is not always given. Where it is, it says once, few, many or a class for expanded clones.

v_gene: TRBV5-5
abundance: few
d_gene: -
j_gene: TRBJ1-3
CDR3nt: TGTGCCAGCAGCCGTTCCCAGGTAGTAGGATCTGGAAACACCATATATTTT
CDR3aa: CASSRSQVVGSGNTIYF

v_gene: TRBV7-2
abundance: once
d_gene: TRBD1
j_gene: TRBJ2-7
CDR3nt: TGTGCCAGCAGCTCCCGGACAGGGTCCTACGAGCAGTACTTC
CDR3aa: CASSSRTGSYEQYF

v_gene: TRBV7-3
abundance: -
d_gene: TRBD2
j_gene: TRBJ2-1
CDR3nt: TGTGCCAGCAGCTTACGCGGGGGGCAGGCCTACAATGAGCAGTTCTTC
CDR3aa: CASSLRGGQAYNEQFF

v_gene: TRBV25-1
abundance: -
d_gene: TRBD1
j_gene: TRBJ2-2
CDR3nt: TGTGCCAGCAGTGGGGACAGGGGGAGAGCCGGGGAGCTGTTTTTT
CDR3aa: CASSGDRGRAGELFF

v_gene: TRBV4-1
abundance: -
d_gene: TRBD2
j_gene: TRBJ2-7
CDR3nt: TGCGCCAGCAGCCAAGATATTTTAGCGGGAGTAGGCGAGCAGTACTTC
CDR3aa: CASSQDILAGVGEQYF

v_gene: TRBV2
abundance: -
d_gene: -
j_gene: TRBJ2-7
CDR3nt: TGTGCCAGCAGTGACCTCCTGGAGACGGTAAACGAGCAGTACTTC
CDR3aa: CASSDLLETVNEQYF

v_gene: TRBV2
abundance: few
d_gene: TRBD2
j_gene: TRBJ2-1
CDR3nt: TGTGCCAGCCTATACGAGGGTCTCGGACTAGCGGGGGCCAATGAGCAGTTCTTC
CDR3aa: CASLYEGLGLAGANEQFF

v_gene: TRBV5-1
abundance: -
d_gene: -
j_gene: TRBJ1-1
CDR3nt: TGCGCCAGCAGCCGAGGGGGGGCGGGGTACACTGAAGCTTTCTTT
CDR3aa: CASSRGGAGYTEAFF

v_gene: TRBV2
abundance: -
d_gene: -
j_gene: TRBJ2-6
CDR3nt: TGTGCCAGCAGTGAGGAGCAGACCGGGGCCAACGTCCTGACTTTC
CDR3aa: CASSEEQTGANVLTF

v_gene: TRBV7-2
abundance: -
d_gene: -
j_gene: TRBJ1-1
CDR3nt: TGTGCCAGCAGCTTAGACTCCGCCAGGGGCACTGAAGCTTTCTTT
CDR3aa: CASSLDSARGTEAFF

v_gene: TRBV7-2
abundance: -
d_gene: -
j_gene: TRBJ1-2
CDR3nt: TGTGCCAGCAGCGCCCAACAGGGTGGAGGCTACACCTTC
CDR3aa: CASSAQQGGGYTF

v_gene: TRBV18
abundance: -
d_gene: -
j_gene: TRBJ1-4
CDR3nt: TGTGCCAGCTCACCGCAACAGGGTCGGGAAAAACTGTTTTTT
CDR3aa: CASSPQQGREKLFF

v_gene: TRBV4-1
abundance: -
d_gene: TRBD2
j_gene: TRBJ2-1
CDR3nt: TGCGCCAGCAGCTATCGCGGTACCGGGACTAGCGGAGGTGTCTCCTACAATGAGCAGTTCTTC
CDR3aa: CASSYRGTGTSGGVSYNEQFF

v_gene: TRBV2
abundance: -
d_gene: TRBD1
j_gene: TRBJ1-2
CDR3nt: TGTGCCAGCAAGGGACAGCGGAATTTCTATGGCTACACCTTC
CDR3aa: CASKGQRNFYGYTF

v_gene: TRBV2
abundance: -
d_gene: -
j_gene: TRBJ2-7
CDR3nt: TGTGCCAGCAGTGAGGGCTTCTCAACCTACGAGCAGTACTTC
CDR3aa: CASSEGFSTYEQYF

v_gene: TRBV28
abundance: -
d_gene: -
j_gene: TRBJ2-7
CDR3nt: TGTGCCAGCAGTTCCCTGACAGACTCCTCCTACGAGCAGTACTTC
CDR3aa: CASSSLTDSSYEQYF

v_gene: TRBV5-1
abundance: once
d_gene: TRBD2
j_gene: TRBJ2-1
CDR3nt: TGCGCCAGCAGCTTGGGACTAGCGGGGTTCCGCTATGAGCAGTTCTTC
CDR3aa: CASSLGLAGFRYEQFF

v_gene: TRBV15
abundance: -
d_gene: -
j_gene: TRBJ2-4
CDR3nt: TGTGCCACCAGCAACGGGGGGCGGGGCGATCTAGCCAAAAACATTCAGTACTTC
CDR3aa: CATSNGGRGDLAKNIQYF

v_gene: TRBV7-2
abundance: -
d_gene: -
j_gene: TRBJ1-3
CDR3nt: TGTGCCAGCAGCCCCTCCGGGTTCCTTGGAAACACCATATATTTT
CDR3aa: CASSPSGFLGNTIYF

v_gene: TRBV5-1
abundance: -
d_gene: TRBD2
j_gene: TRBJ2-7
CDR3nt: TGCGCCAGCAGCTCTAGCGGGACTGCCTACGAGCAGTACTTC
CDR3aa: CASSSSGTAYEQYF